This T cell receptor (beta chain) was captured by sequencing in a study of T cell responses to AZD1222 COVID-19 vaccine. Generated by immunoSEQ multiplex PCR, the TCRdb table keeps only in-frame clones and is missing some. The sample carries around 150,000 clones, about 91% recorded once. J lost 1 base, V lost 2 bases, and 3 bases had no gene match. Germline V gives CDR1 SGHTS, CDR2 YDEGEE. This CDR3 contains 14 residues. The sequenced sample was peripheral blood, obtained 28 days after the second AZD1222 dose. The genes are TRBV5-8 and TRBJ2-7; TRBD1 matches at 7 bases. This clonotype was sampled from an adult who received the AZD1222 COVID-19 vaccine. DNA for the CDR3: TGTGCCAGCAGCTTACAACAGGGGTCCTACGAGCAGTACTTC. Translation gives CASSLQQGSYEQYF.